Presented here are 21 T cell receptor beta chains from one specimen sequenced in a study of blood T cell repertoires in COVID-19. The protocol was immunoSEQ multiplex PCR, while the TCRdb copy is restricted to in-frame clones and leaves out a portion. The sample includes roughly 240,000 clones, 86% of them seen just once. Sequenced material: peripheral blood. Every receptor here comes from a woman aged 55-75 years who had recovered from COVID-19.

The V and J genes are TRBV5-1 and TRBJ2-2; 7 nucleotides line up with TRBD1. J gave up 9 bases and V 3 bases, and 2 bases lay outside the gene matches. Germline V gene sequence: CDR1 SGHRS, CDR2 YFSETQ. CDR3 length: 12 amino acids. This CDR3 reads CASSWGQRELFF. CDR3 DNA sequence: TGCGCCAGCAGCTGGGGACAGAGGGAGCTGTTTTTT.

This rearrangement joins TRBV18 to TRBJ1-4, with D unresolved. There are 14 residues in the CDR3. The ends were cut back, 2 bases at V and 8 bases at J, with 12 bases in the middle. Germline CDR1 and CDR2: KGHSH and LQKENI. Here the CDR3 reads CASSPGEDSEKLFF. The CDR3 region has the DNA TGTGCCAGCTCACCAGGGGAGGATTCAGAAAAACTGTTTTTT.

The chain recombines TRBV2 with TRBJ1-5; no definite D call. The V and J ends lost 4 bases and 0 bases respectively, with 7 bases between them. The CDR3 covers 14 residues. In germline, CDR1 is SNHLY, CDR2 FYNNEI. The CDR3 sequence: CASSGVYSNQPQHF. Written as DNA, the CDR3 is TGTGCCAGCAGTGGCGTATATAGCAATCAGCCCCAGCATTTT.

This chain's CDR3 is CASSLRLNYNSPLHF. The CDR3 region has the DNA TGTGCCAGCAGTCTTCGCCTAAACTATAATTCACCCCTCCACTTT. V usage is TRBV28 and J usage is TRBJ1-6; D is unclear. V lost 5 bases and J 3 bases, leaving 11 bases between the germline ends. Germline assignment: CDR1 MDHEN and CDR2 SYDVKM. This CDR3 contains 15 residues.

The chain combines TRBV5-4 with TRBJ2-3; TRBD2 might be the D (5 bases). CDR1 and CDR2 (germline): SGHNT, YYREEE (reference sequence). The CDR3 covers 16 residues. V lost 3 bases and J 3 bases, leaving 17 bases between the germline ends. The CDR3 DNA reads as TGTGCCAGCAGCTCGCGCGGCCTAGCAGTGACAGATACGCAGTATTTT. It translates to CASSSRGLAVTDTQYF. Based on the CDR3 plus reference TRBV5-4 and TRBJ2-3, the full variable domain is ETGVTQSPTHLIKTRGQQVTLRCSSQSGHNTVSWYQQALGQGPQFIFQYYREEENGRGNFPPRFSGLQFPNYSSELNVNALELDDSALYLCASSSRGLAVTDTQYFGPGTRLTVL.

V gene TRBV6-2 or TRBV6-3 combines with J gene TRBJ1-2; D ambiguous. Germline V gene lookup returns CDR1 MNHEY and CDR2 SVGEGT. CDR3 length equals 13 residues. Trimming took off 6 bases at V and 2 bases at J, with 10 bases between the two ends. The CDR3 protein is CASSRGGNYGYTF. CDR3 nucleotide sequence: TGTGCCAGCAGCCGAGGCGGAAACTATGGCTACACCTTC.

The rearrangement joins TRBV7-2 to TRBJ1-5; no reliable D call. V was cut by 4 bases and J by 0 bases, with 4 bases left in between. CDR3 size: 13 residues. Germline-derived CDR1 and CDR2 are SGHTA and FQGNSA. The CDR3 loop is CASSYTSNQPQHF. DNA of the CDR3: TGTGCCAGCAGCTACACTAGCAATCAGCCCCAGCATTTT. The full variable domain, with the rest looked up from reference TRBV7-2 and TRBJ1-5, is GAGVSQSPSNKVTEKGKDVELRCDPISGHTALYWYRQSLGQGLEFLIYFQGNSAPDKSGLPSDRFSAERTGGSVSTLTIQRTQQEDSAVYLCASSYTSNQPQHFGDGTRLSIL.

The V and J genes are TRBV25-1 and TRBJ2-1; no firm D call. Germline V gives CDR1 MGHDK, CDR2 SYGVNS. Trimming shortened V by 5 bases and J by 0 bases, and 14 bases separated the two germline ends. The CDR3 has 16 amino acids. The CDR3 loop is CASSSTRSSSYNEQFF. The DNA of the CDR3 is TGTGCCAGCAGTTCGACGAGGTCTAGCTCCTACAATGAGCAGTTCTTC.

This CDR3 reads CASSQGPVTSGYTIYF. The CDR3 bases are TGTGCCAGCAGCCAAGGACCCGTTACCTCGGGATACACCATATATTTT. This chain uses TRBV7-3 with TRBJ1-3; D is undetermined. The V end lost 5 bases, the J end lost 8 bases, and 22 bases lay between the germline ends. Germline CDR1 SGHTA, CDR2 FQGTGA. The CDR3 spans 16 residues. Full variable domain (outside the CDR3, taken from reference TRBV7-3 and TRBJ1-3): GAGVSQTPSNKVTEKGKYVELRCDPISGHTALYWYRQSLGQGPEFLIYFQGTGAADDSGLPNDRFFAVRPEGSVSTLKIQRTERGDSAVYLCASSQGPVTSGYTIYFGEGSWLTVV.

CDR3 in DNA: TGTGCCAGCAGCTTAGGGCGGCTAGCCAAAAACATTCAGTACTTC. This gives the protein CASSLGRLAKNIQYF. The chain links TRBV7-2 to TRBJ2-4; the D is unclear. The germline V gene has CDR1 SGHTA and CDR2 FQGNSA. The CDR3 has 15 residues. V shed 1 base and J shed 0 bases, with 7 bases lying between them.

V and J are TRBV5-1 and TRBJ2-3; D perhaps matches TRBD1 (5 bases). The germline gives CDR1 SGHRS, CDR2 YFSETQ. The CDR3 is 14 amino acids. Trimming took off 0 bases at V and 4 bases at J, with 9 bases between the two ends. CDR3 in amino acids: CASSLVGAADTQYF. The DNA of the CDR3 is TGCGCCAGCAGCTTGGTTGGGGCGGCAGATACGCAGTATTTT.

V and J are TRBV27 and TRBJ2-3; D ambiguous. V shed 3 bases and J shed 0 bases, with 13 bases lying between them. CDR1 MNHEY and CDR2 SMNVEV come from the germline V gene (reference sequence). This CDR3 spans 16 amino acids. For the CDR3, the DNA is TGTGCCAGCAGTTTCAGTGGCGGTACTAGCACAGATACGCAGTATTTT. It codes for CASSFSGGTSTDTQYF.

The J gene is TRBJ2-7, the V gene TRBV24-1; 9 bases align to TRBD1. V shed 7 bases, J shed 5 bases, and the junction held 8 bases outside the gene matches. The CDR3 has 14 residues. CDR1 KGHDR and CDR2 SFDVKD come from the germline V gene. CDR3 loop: CATSTTGGKHEQYF. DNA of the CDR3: TGTGCCACCAGCACGACAGGGGGGAAGCACGAGCAGTACTTC.

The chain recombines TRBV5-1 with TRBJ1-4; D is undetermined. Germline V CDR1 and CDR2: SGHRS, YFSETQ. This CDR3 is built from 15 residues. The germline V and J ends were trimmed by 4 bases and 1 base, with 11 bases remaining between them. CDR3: CASSHYGGTNEKLFF. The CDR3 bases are TGCGCCAGCAGCCACTACGGAGGAACTAATGAAAAACTGTTTTTT.

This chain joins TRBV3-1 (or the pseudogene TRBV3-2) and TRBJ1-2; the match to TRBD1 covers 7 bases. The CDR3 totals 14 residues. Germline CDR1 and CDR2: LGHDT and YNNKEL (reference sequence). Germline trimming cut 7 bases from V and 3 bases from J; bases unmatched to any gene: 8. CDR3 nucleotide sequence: TGTGCCAGCACCCCACGGGACAGAGACTATGGCTACACCTTC. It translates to CASTPRDRDYGYTF.

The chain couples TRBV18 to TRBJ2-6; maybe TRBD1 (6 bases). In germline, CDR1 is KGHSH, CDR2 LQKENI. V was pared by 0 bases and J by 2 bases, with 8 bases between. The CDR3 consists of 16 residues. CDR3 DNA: TGTGCCAGCTCACCACCAGGGGGAGCTGGGGCCAACGTCCTGACTTTC. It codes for CASSPPGGAGANVLTF.

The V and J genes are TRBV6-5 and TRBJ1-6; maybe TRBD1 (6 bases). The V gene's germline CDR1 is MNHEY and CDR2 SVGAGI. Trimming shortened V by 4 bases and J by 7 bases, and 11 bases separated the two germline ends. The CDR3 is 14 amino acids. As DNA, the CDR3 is TGTGCCAGCAGTTCACAGGGAGCCAATTCACCCCTCCACTTT. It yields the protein CASSSQGANSPLHF.

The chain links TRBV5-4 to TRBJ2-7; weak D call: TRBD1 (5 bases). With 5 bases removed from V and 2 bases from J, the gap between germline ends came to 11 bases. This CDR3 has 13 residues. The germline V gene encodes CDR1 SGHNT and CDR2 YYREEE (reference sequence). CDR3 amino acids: CASRQDTAYEQYF. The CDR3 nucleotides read TGTGCCAGCAGGCAGGACACTGCCTACGAGCAGTACTTC.

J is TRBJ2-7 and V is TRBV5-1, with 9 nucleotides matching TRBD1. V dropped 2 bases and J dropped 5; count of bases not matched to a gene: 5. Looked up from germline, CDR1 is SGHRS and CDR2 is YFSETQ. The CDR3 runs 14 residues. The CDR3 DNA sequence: TGCGCCAGCAGCTTACAGGGGGCATTGGACGAGCAGTACTTC. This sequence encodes CASSLQGALDEQYF.

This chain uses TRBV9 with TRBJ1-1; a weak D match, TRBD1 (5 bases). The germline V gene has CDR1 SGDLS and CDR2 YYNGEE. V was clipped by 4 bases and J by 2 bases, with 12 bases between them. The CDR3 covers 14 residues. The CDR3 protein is CASSQSGYNTEAFF. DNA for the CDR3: TGTGCCAGCAGCCAGTCAGGGTATAACACTGAAGCTTTCTTT.

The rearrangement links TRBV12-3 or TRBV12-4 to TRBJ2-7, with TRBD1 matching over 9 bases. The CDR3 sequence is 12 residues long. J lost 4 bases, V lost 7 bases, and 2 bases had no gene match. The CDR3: CASNRGRYEQYF. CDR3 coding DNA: TGTGCCAGCAACAGGGGGCGATACGAGCAGTACTTC.